This TCR beta chain was found in a study of control samples from healthy donors and cancer patients. Generated by immunoSEQ multiplex PCR, the TCRdb table keeps only in-frame clones and is missing some. The data contain tens of thousands of clones, around four fifths of them singletons. This clonotype was obtained from a man aged 30 to 45 in good health. Source material: blood.

The CDR3 loop reads CATSRDERVTGANVLTF. The DNA of the CDR3 is TGTGCCACCAGCAGAGACGAGCGGGTCACGGGGGCCAACGTCCTGACTTTC. The chain carries TRBV15 and TRBJ2-6; D is possibly TRBD2 (6 bases). CDR3 size: 17 residues. Germline CDR1 and CDR2: LNHNV and YYDKDF (reference sequence). V was shortened by 0 bases and J by 4 bases, with 13 bases between the two germline ends. Drawing the rest from reference TRBV15 and TRBJ2-6, the complete variable domain is DAMVIQNPRYQVTQFGKPVTLSCSQTLNHNVMYWYQQKSSQAPKLLFHYYDKDFNNEADTPDNFQSRRPNTSFCFLDIRSPGLGDTAMYLCATSRDERVTGANVLTFGAGSRLTVL.